This T cell receptor beta chain was captured in a study of cytomegalovirus exposure and HLA in healthy donors. Study-level findings and limits: Per a later analysis, 15,000 to 20,000 TCR beta sequences showed association with HLA alleles at 0.05 false discovery rate.

V lost 4 bases, J lost 5 bases, and 8 bases stayed unmatched. CDR1 is MGHRA, CDR2 YSYEKL, per germline. The CDR3 is 15 residues long. As concerns this clone: Antigen: not known.

60 Vbeta and 13 Jbeta primers were used in PCR. Clones were read by immunoSEQ multiplex PCR, and TCRdb kept only the in-frame ones, dropping some. The table lists some 130,000 clones. The sample taken for sequencing was PBMCs. This sequence was found in a woman in her forties in good health and CMV-seronegative. This chain uses TRBV4-1 with TRBJ1-1, with 9 bases matching TRBD1. The CDR3 loop is CASSRSTGGRTEAFF. The CDR3 DNA is TGCGCCAGCAGCCGATCTACAGGGGGCAGGACTGAAGCTTTCTTT.